One sample yielded the 12 T cell receptor beta chains listed below, sequenced in a study of PD-L1 blockade in urothelial cancer. Using immunoSEQ multiplex PCR, the repertoire was profiled, and TCRdb retains in-frame clones only, with some absent. The data contain roughly 40,000 clones, 81% of them singletons. This specimen was PBMCs, taken around atezolizumab (anti-PD-L1) treatment. These receptors were taken from a man in his 70s with urothelial cancer.

The rearrangement joins TRBV7-8 to TRBJ2-3; 8 bases align to TRBD2. The germline V gene has CDR1 SGHVS and CDR2 FQNEAQ. The V segment lost 4 bases and the J segment 9 bases; nucleotides outside the gene matches: 15. The CDR3 is 16 residues long. CDR3: CASSYPPAGGKGTQYF. In nucleotides, the CDR3 is TGTGCCAGCAGCTACCCCCCGGCGGGAGGAAAGGGAACGCAGTATTTT. The whole variable domain, filled in from reference TRBV7-8 and TRBJ2-3, reads GAGVSQSPRYKVAKRGQDVALRCDPISGHVSLFWYQQALGQGPEFLTYFQNEAQLDKSGLPSDRFFAERPEGSVSTLKIQRTQQEDSAVYLCASSYPPAGGKGTQYFGPGTRLTVL.

This clone was counted once. In nucleotides, the CDR3 is TGTGCCTGGAGCACCGGGACAGCCCATGGCTACACCTTC. It codes for CAWSTGTAHGYTF. The rearrangement links TRBV30 to TRBJ1-2; 7 bases agree with TRBD1. The CDR3 consists of 13 residues. After removal of 3 bases from V and 6 bases from J, the junction contained 7 bases not matched to a gene. Per germline, CDR1 GTSNPN and CDR2 SVGIG (reference sequence).

The rearrangement links TRBV20-1 to TRBJ1-1; the match to TRBD1 covers 7 bases. The V gene end was trimmed by 0 bases and the J gene end by 10 bases; junction bases not matched to a gene: 2. Looked up from germline, CDR1 is DFQATT and CDR2 is SNEGSKA (reference sequence). The CDR3 runs to 11 residues. The CDR3 DNA follows: TGCAGTGCTAGAGACCGACAGGGAGCTTTCTTT. Translated, it gives CSARDRQGAFF.

This chain connects TRBV5-1 to TRBJ2-1, with D possibly TRBD2 on 6 matching bases. The germline gives CDR1 SGHRS, CDR2 YFSETQ. Trimming took 0 bases from V and 7 from J, leaving 11 bases between them. The CDR3 has 14 amino acids. CDR3 in amino acids: CASSLASDGNEQFF. The CDR3, as DNA: TGCGCCAGCAGCTTGGCTAGCGACGGGAATGAGCAGTTCTTC. Together with reference TRBV5-1 and TRBJ2-1, the CDR3 gives the full variable domain: KAGVTQTPRYLIKTRGQQVTLSCSPISGHRSVSWYQQTPGQGLQFLFEYFSETQRNKGNFPGRFSGRQFSNSRSEMNVSTLELGDSALYLCASSLASDGNEQFFGPGTRLTVL.

The gene calls are TRBV6-5 and TRBJ2-1; TRBD2 matches 7 bases. V lost 5 bases, J lost 3 bases, and 7 bases stayed unmatched. Germline values: CDR1 MNHEY, CDR2 SVGAGI. The CDR3 consists of 15 residues. The CDR3 protein is CASSGTGTNYNEQFF. CDR3 sequence (DNA): TGTGCCAGCAGTGGCACCGGGACTAACTACAATGAGCAGTTCTTC.

This chain connects TRBV29-1 to TRBJ2-1, with 13 nucleotides matching TRBD2. Per the germline V gene, CDR1 is SQVTM and CDR2 is ANQGSEA. This CDR3 has 14 amino acids. V trimming: 1 base; J trimming: 10 bases; junction bases outside the gene matches: 4. The CDR3 DNA reads as TGCAGCGTTGAAGGGACTAGCGGGAGCGGAGAGCAGTTCTTC. Amino acid sequence: CSVEGTSGSGEQFF.

The chain joins TRBV19 to TRBJ1-2, with a weak D call TRBD1 (6 bases). V was clipped by 2 bases and J by 4 bases, with 14 bases between them. Germline V gene data show CDR1 as LNHDA and CDR2 as SQIVND (reference sequence). The CDR3 contains 15 residues. This chain's CDR3 is CASSILGANAYGYTF. Here the CDR3 DNA reads TGTGCCAGTAGTATACTGGGGGCTAACGCCTATGGCTACACCTTC.

V is TRBV5-1 and J is TRBJ1-3, with D tentatively TRBD1 (6 bases). From germline, CDR1 is SGHRS and CDR2 YFSETQ. Trimming pared 4 bases from V and 1 base from J, leaving 18 bases between. This CDR3 has 17 residues. CDR3 in DNA: TGCGCCAGCAGCCCGCCAGATGGGGGCAGGTCTGGAAACACCATATATTTT. Its protein is CASSPPDGGRSGNTIYF.

The chain has TRBV18 and TRBJ2-3; D may be TRBD1 (6 bases). V dropped 1 base and J dropped 4 bases, with 12 bases sitting between them. Looked up from germline, CDR1 is KGHSH and CDR2 is LQKENI. The CDR3 loop spans 15 amino acids. CDR3: CASSPLAGVPDTQYF. Written as DNA, the CDR3 is TGTGCCAGCTCACCACTGGCAGGGGTCCCAGATACGCAGTATTTT.

This chain links TRBV25-1 with TRBJ2-1; a possible D gene is TRBD1 (7 bases). Germline V gene lookup returns CDR1 MGHDK and CDR2 SYGVNS. V was shortened by 8 bases and J by 9 bases, with 14 bases between the two germline ends. This CDR3 has 12 amino acids. CDR3 DNA sequence: TGTGCCAGCCAGGAGGGGGCGGGTGAGCAGTTCTTC. Protein sequence: CASQEGAGEQFF.

This clone was seen a single time. J is TRBJ1-4 and V is TRBV7-9; 10 nucleotides line up with TRBD1. Unmatched junction bases numbered 11, after V lost 6 bases and J lost 1 base. The CDR3 has 18 residues. Germline loops: CDR1 SEHNR, CDR2 FQNEAQ (reference sequence). This CDR3 is CASSSGDRGRLTNEKLFF. In nucleotides, the CDR3 is TGTGCCAGCAGTTCCGGTGACAGGGGGCGTCTAACTAATGAAAAACTGTTTTTT.

This clone came up once. The chain recombines TRBV2 with TRBJ2-2; 10 bases line up with TRBD2. This CDR3 is built from 18 residues. CDR1 SNHLY and CDR2 FYNNEI come from the germline V gene. J was trimmed by 5 bases and V by 2 bases; bases with no gene match: 11. CDR3 DNA: TGTGCCAGCAGTGAAAGAACTAGCGGGGATACGGGGACCGGGGAGCTGTTTTTT. It codes for CASSERTSGDTGTGELFF.